The clone carrying this TCR beta chain was observed many times. These data belong to a study of T-cell reconstitution after alpha-beta-depleted transplantation in children. Between the trimmed V and J ends, which lost 5 bases and 6 bases, there was a span of 17 bases. The CDR3 runs to 14 residues. Germline V gene data show CDR1 as SGHRS and CDR2 as YFSETQ. It was with unique molecular identifiers that the TCRbeta library was prepared. A single record per CDR3 protein comes from TCRdb applying MiXCR to the PCR reads. The sample lists more than 150,000 distinct CDR3 sequences; more than 12% were seen once.

Sequences were derived from PBMCs from the stem cell graft donor, sampled from the stem cell graft. This receptor was obtained from a human donor who donated a stem cell graft to a child with acute lymphoblastic leukemia. The chain couples TRBV5-1 to TRBJ1-2, with D perhaps matching TRBD1 (5 bases). For the CDR3, the DNA is TGCGCCAGCAGTAAACAAGGGGTGGAGGATGGCTACACCTTC. Its translation is CASSKQGVEDGYTF.